This T cell receptor (beta chain) was captured in a study of CD4+ T cells in melanoma. The repertoire was sequenced with immunoSEQ multiplex PCR; TCRdb's copy has only in-frame clones and lacks some. Here the sample spans about 140,000 clones, 85% to 95% being singletons. Study findings and constraints: Neoantigen-specific CD4+ T cells in melanoma reportedly had diverse differentiation states. CD8+ T cell, macrophage and B cell function reportedly correlated with neoantigen-specific CD4+ T cells.

As to this clone: What it binds is unknown.

The clonotype was recovered from a human donor with melanoma.

The chain's CDR3 is CASSATGGENYGYTF. The CDR3 nucleotides read TGTGCCAGCAGTGCCACAGGGGGTGAGAACTATGGCTACACCTTC. This rearrangement joins TRBV6-1 to TRBJ1-2; 8 bases map to TRBD1. CDR1 and CDR2 (germline): MNHNS, SASEGT. The CDR3 covers 15 residues. With V trimmed by 4 bases and J by 2 bases, 6 bases remained unmatched.